The entry below gives a single T cell receptor (beta chain) sequence along with its context. Its antigen is currently not known. Base quality data are lacking; no much larger clone is found one base away. These data originate in a study of blood T cell repertoires in COVID-19 (dated by TCRdb to 2019 to 2021). Study-level background: The collaborator samples originated in the United States, Italy and Spain and spanned the acute and convalescent phases of COVID-19. The material from the prospective study consisted of cDNA or gDNA derived from T cells, B-cell-depleted T cells, or PBMCs. Deeply sampled blood TCRbeta repertoires from subjects exposed to, actively infected with, or recovered from COVID-19 were included in the dataset. The repertoires were released in a freely available public database meant as a resource for research on the immune response to SARS-CoV-2. The samples were drawn from the first 160 participants of the ongoing ImmuneRACE study and from some 1,300 subjects provided by 6 global collaborators. The sample metadata nearly always contained a de-identified subject ID, COVID-19 status, age in years and sex. Where available, HLA class I and class II types were taken from metadata supplied by the sample provider and were not determined by assay-based typing. Broader findings and caveats from the paper: How much clinical and demographic metadata was included differed by source and by participant, and the metadata was provided uncurated.

TCRbeta CDR3 regions were amplified from genomic DNA by means of the immunoSEQ Assay, a bias-controlled multiplex PCR. Processing in the source paper ran as follows. The number of nucleated cells in each sample was estimated from the amplification of reference gene primers within the assay. To quantify the absolute abundance of each unique TCRbeta CDR3 rearrangement, sequence reads were collapsed and filtered. Productive Simpson clonality was computed per sample as the square root of Simpson's diversity index over productive rearrangements. Not all clones reach the TCRdb copy of this immuneACCESS table, which keeps in-frame sequences only. Checked studies attribute under half of the gap to unresolved V genes and leave the rest unexplained. That table supplies the V and J calls and clone size; D and trimming were determined from the DNA. Across this sample there are over 110,000 clones, with 79% seen only once. Together, the top ten hold less than 4.5% of the sample.

V and J are truncated by 3 bases and 3 bases respectively, leaving an intervening sequence of 11 bases. Including the terminal cysteine and phenylalanine, the CDR3 comprises 14 residues. Only CDR3 DNA remains: 42 bases, in frame from the first base. The germline V gene (reference sequence) gives CDR1 as LNHDA and CDR2 as SQIVND. Each collaborating institution followed its own protocols to collect whole blood in K2EDTA tubes. For TCRbeta analysis, collaborators shipped samples in one of three forms: frozen whole blood, isolated PBMCs, or DNA extracted from either of those sample types. The specimen was peripheral blood. The source of this sequence is a man between 60 and 75 years old with acute or convalescent COVID-19. This receptor chain uses TRBV19 and TRBJ1-2; the D gene cannot be named for sure. The sequenced DNA is TGTGCCAGTAGTATCCCCGGGGTGGACTATGGCTACACCTTC. Its protein reads: CASSIPGVDYGYTF.